This TCR beta chain is drawn from a study of blood T cell repertoires in COVID-19. Original processing methods: Reference gene primer amplification gave estimated nucleated cell counts. Libraries were prepared by immunoSEQ multiplex PCR; TCRdb keeps only in-frame clonotypes and omits some of them. That table supplies the V and J calls and clone size; D and trimming were determined from the DNA. Counted here are more than 150,000 clones, just under 90% occurring once; the ten biggest clones make up about 12%. The CDR3 contains 17 residues. Germline trimming cut 2 bases from V and 5 bases from J; bases unmatched to any gene: 7. Germline loops: CDR1 SGHTA, CDR2 FQGNSA.

Sequencing was performed on peripheral blood. V is TRBV7-2 and J is TRBJ2-2; 11 positions agree with TRBD2. The receptor comes from a woman between 65 and 79 years old with COVID-19, enrolled during active disease. The CDR3 DNA sequence: TGTGCCAGCAGCTTACAACCGACTAGCGGGATTACCGGGGAGCTGTTTTTT. This sequence encodes CASSLQPTSGITGELFF.